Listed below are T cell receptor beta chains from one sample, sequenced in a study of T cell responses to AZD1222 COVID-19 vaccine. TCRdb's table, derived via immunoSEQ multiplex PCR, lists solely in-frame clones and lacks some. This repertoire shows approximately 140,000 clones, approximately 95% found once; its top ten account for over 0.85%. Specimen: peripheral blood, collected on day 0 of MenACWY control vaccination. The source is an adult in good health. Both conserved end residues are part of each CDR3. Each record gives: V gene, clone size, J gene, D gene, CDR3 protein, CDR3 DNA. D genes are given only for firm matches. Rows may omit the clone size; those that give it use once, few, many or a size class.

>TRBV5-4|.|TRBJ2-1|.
CASSPMGGKPYNEQFF
TGTGCCAGCAGCCCCATGGGTGGGAAACCCTACAATGAGCAGTTCTTC
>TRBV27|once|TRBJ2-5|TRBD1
CASSQEDRGQETQYF
TGTGCCAGCAGTCAAGAAGACAGGGGCCAAGAGACCCAGTACTTC
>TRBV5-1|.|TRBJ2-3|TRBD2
CASNPLAGGDTQYF
TGCGCCAGCAATCCTCTAGCGGGGGGAGATACGCAGTATTTT
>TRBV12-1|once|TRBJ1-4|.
CASSPGDGNEKLFF
TGTGCCAGCAGCCCCGGGGATGGTAATGAAAAACTGTTTTTT
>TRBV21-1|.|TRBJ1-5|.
CASSKAGNQPQHF
TGTGCCAGCAGCAAAGCAGGGAATCAGCCCCAGCATTTT
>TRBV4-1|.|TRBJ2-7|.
CASSQGYDDYEQYF
TGCGCCAGCAGCCAAGGGTACGATGACTACGAGCAGTACTTC
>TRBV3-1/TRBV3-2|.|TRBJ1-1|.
CASSQDLTGRSAFF
TGTGCCAGCAGCCAAGATCTAACAGGGAGGTCAGCTTTCTTT
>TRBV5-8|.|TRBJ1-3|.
CASSSRGGNTIYF
TGTGCCAGCAGCTCCCGAGGGGGAAACACCATATATTTT
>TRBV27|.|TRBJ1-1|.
CATRWGLNTEAFF
TGTGCCACCCGGTGGGGATTGAACACTGAAGCTTTCTTT
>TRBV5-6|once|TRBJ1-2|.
CASSSGGEGGYTF
TGTGCCAGCAGCTCAGGAGGGGAGGGTGGCTACACCTTC
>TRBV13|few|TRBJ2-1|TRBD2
CASSPLVLTSGASYNEQFF
TGTGCCAGCAGCCCTCTGGTCCTGACTAGCGGGGCTTCCTACAATGAGCAGTTCTTC